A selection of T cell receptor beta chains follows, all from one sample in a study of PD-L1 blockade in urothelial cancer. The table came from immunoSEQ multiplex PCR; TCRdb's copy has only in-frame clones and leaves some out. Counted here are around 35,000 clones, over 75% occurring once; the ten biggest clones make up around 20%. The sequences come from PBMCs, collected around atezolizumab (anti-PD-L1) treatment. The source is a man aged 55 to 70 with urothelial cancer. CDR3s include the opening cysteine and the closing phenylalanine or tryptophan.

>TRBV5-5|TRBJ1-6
CASSRTGDGNSPLHF
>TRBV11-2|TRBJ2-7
CASSPTAGRPYEQYF
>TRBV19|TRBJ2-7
CASSPGTSGYEQYF
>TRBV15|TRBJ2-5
CATSREQGPQETQYF
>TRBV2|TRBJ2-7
CASRPGTSSYEQYF
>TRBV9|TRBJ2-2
CASSVGPGLGGGELFF
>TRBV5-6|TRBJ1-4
CVSSLFTVEKLFF
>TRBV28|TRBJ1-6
CASSFLAKSPLHF
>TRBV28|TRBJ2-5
CASSSDASGGPQETQYF
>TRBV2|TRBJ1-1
CASRKISTGGEAFF
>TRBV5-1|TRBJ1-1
CASSADRGRTEAFF
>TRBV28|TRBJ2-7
CASSFAGLPSSYEQYF
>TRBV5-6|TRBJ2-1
CASSQGSHNEQFF
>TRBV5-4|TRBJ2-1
CASSSHRFNEQFF
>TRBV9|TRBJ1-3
CASSVTGETGNTIYF
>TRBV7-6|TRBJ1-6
CASSLSRQGNSPLHF
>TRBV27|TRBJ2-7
CASSPVFLVSYEQYF
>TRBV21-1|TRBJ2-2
CASSKYPGDGELFF
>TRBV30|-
CAWSGLTGTESYEQYF
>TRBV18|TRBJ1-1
CASSPIVGAEAFF
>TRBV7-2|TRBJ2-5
CASSLSSGWETQYF
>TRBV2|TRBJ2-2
CASREQDMDTGELFF
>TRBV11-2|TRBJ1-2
CASSFPDTYYGYTF
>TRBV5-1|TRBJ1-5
CASSPTPRQGYNQPQHF
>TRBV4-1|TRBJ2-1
CASSQDPLFAGGENEQFF
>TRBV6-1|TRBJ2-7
CASRGMRDSYEQYF
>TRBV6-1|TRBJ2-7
CASSGGGSHSYEQYF
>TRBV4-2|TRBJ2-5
CASSPERAGAHQETQYF
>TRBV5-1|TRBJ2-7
CASSLGDRRYEQYF
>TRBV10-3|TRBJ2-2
CAARGGGAAGELFF
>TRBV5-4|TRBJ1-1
CASSPRGLGTEAFF
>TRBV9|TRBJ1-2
CASSVVGTGPDGYTF
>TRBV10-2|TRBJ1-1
CASSDPSAEAFF
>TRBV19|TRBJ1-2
CATRQGTLYGYTF
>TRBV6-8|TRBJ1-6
CASTPHRLRHSPLHF
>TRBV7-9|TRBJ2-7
CASSLTGVQYEQYF
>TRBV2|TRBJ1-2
CASSVSLRGGYTF
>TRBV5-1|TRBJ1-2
CASSADRNYGYTF
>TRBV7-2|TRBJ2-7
CASSLDGGLSYEQYF
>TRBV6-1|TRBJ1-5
CASNQDNPNQPQHF
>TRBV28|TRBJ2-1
CASSFAGVSYNEQFF
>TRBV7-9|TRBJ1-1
CASSPQAYTEAFF